The 7 T cell receptor beta chains below come from one sample, sequenced in a study of shared clonotypes between healthy human individuals. CD45RO-negative CD8 cells positively selected for CCR7 made up the naive population, which excluded terminally differentiated effector memory CD45RA+ cells. Here immunoSEQ multiplex PCR was the method, and the copy in TCRdb shows in-frame clones only, minus some. Of around 1.9 million clones in the sample, 90% to 95% were seen once. Sequenced material: naive CD8+ T cells from PBMCs. The source is a man aged 18 to 30 in good health. Some clones in this sample may be carry-over from other donors' samples.

This sequence joins TRBV5-4 and TRBJ2-1, with no clear D. Trimming stripped 4 bases from V and 6 bases from J, with 11 bases between. This CDR3 is 13 amino acids long. Per the germline V gene, CDR1 is SGHNT and CDR2 is YYREEE (reference sequence). The CDR3 reads CASSREGINEQFF. DNA for the CDR3: TGTGCCAGCAGCAGAGAAGGTATCAATGAGCAGTTCTTC. The variable domain in full, completed from reference TRBV5-4 and TRBJ2-1, reads ETGVTQSPTHLIKTRGQQVTLRCSSQSGHNTVSWYQQALGQGPQFIFQYYREEENGRGNFPPRFSGLQFPNYSSELNVNALELDDSALYLCASSREGINEQFFGPGTRLTVL.

The gene calls are TRBV19 and TRBJ1-1; tentatively, D is TRBD1 (5 bases). Germline V CDR1 and CDR2: LNHDA, SQIVND (reference sequence). There are 16 residues in the CDR3. V gave up 3 bases and J gave up 7 bases, with 21 bases separating them. The CDR3 DNA follows: TGTGCCAGTAGTATCAAACGCGGCGAGGGGAAGGGTGAAGCTTTCTTT. Translation gives CASSIKRGEGKGEAFF.

This clone is a singleton in its sample. V is TRBV14 and J is TRBJ2-7; tentative D call: TRBD2 (6 bases). Between the trimmed V and J ends, which lost 4 bases and 2 bases, there was a span of 15 bases. The CDR3 covers 15 residues. CDR1 SGHDN and CDR2 FVKESK come from the germline V gene. CDR3 loop: CASSREAGRPYEQYF. As DNA, the CDR3 is TGTGCCAGCAGCCGAGAGGCCGGGAGACCCTACGAGCAGTACTTC.

This clone has just a few counts. The rearrangement uses TRBV14 and TRBJ1-1; D is unresolved. Between the trimmed V and J ends, which lost 4 bases and 7 bases, there was a span of 13 bases. Germline CDR1 SGHDN, CDR2 FVKESK. The CDR3 totals 13 residues. CDR3 coding DNA: TGTGCCAGCAGCCGCAAGGGCCTCAGTGAAGCTTTCTTT. Translating gives CASSRKGLSEAFF.

The chain couples TRBV7-9 to TRBJ2-7, with TRBD1 identical over 8 bases. The ends lost 2 bases at V and 2 bases at J; junction bases unmatched: 11. The CDR3 runs 17 residues. Germline lookup yields CDR1 SEHNR and CDR2 FQNEAQ (reference sequence). The DNA for the CDR3 is TGTGCCAGCAGCTTAAGGTCTGACAGGGGAATAGCCTACGAGCAGTACTTC. Its translation: CASSLRSDRGIAYEQYF. Full variable domain (rest looked up from reference TRBV7-9 and TRBJ2-7): DTGVSQNPRHKITKRGQNVTFRCDPISEHNRLYWYRQTLGQGPEFLTYFQNEAQLEKSRLLSDRFSAERPKGSFSTLEIQRTEQGDSAMYLCASSLRSDRGIAYEQYFGPGTRLTVT.

The rearrangement links TRBV19 to TRBJ1-5; D ambiguous. The CDR3 length is 12 residues. Germline V CDR1 and CDR2: LNHDA, SQIVND (reference sequence). Trimming stripped 5 bases from V and 5 bases from J, with 7 bases between. As DNA, the CDR3 is TGTGCCAGTAGTCTGCCAGATCAGCCCCAGCATTTT. Translated: CASSLPDQPQHF. Full variable domain (missing parts from reference TRBV19 and TRBJ1-5): DGGITQSPKYLFRKEGQNVTLSCEQNLNHDAMYWYRQDPGQGLRLIYYSQIVNDFQKGDIAEGYSVSREKKESFPLTVTSAQKNPTAFYLCASSLPDQPQHFGDGTRLSIL.

The chain combines TRBV27 with TRBJ2-7; D not resolved. CDR3 length equals 13 residues. The germline gives CDR1 MNHEY, CDR2 SMNVEV (reference sequence). Trimming shortened V by 4 bases and J by 7 bases, and 14 bases separated the two germline ends. CDR3 in DNA: TGTGCCAGCAGTTACGGACGGTCTGGGGAGCAGTACTTC. This sequence encodes CASSYGRSGEQYF.